Below, one T cell receptor (beta chain) is given with its context. Its antigen is as yet unknown. The assay, immunoSEQ v3.0, was run at survey level. The repertoire was sequenced with immunoSEQ multiplex PCR; TCRdb's copy has only in-frame clones and lacks some. The repertoire holds 25,000 to 35,000 clones, with around 97% as singletons. This entry comes from a study of long-term antiretroviral therapy in people with HIV. Study conclusions and caveats: Researchers lacked any data on ART adherence, viral resistance or therapy changes. Increased diversity was seen after ART, yet it remained lower than in transplant donor controls.

Deletions cut 4 bases from V and 0 bases from J, with 9 bases between. The CDR3 is 14 residues long. Germline values: CDR1 SNHLY, CDR2 FYNNEI. Each donor provided at least one pre-ART PBMC sample and at least two post-ART PBMC samples. V usage is TRBV2 and J usage is TRBJ1-2; D is perhaps TRBD1 (6 bases). The specimen comprised unsorted PBMCs, sampled 6.9 years after starting antiretroviral therapy. This TCR was sampled from a man aged 25 to 45 with HIV. The CDR3, as DNA: TGTGCCAGCAGTGCAGGGGATTCTAACTATGGCTACACCTTC. Translated, it gives CASSAGDSNYGYTF. The variable domain in full, with the rest retrieved from reference TRBV2 and TRBJ1-2, is EPEVTQTPSHQVTQMGQEVILRCVPISNHLYFYWYRQILGQKVEFLVSFYNNEISEKSEIFDDQFSVERPDGSNFTLKIRSTKLEDSAMYFCASSAGDSNYGYTFGSGTRLTVV.